The 7 T cell receptor beta chains given below trace back to one sample, sequenced in a study of T cells in Graves' hyperthyroidism and ophthalmopathy. TCR beta CDR3 regions were amplified from RNA transcripts. The HTBI primer set drove a first-round RT-PCR of the TCR CDR3. TCRdb itself ran the multiplex PCR reads through MiXCR, one entry per CDR3 protein. The profile shows about 380,000 distinct CDR3 sequences, around a sixth of them singletons. The sequenced sample was blood. The origin of the receptors is a man aged 18 to 29 with Graves' ophthalmopathy.

The genes are TRBV9 and TRBJ2-7; D assignment may be TRBD1 or TRBD2 (6 bases each). The CDR3 is 16 amino acids. Trimming pared 4 bases from V and 1 base from J, leaving 18 bases between. Per germline, CDR1 SGDLS and CDR2 YYNGEE. CDR3 nucleotides: TGTGCCAGCAGCATCTCTAAGGGGGGTGGATCCTACGAGCAGTACTTC. Amino acid sequence: CASSISKGGGSYEQYF. The full variable domain, completed using reference TRBV9 and TRBJ2-7, is DSGVTQTPKHLITATGQRVTLRCSPRSGDLSVYWYQQSLDQGLQFLIQYYNGEERAKGNILERFSAQQFPDLHSELNLSSLELGDSALYFCASSISKGGGSYEQYFGPGTRLTVT.

In its sample, this clonotype was seen many times. The chain carries TRBV3-1 and TRBJ1-1, with D possibly matching TRBD1 (6 bases). Germline loops: CDR1 LGHDT, CDR2 YNNKEL (reference sequence). V lost 4 bases and J 0 bases, leaving 12 bases between the germline ends. This CDR3 is built from 15 residues. The CDR3, as DNA: TGTGCCAGCAGCCTCCGGACAGACATGAACACTGAAGCTTTCTTT. Translating gives CASSLRTDMNTEAFF. Using reference TRBV3-1 and TRBJ1-1 for the parts outside the CDR3, the full variable domain is DTAVSQTPKYLVTQMGNDKSIKCEQNLGHDTMYWYKQDSKKFLKIMFSYNNKELIINETVPNRFSPKSPDKAHLNLHINSLELGDSAVYFCASSLRTDMNTEAFFGQGTRLTVV.

In its sample, this clonotype was seen many times. The chain carries TRBV20-1 and TRBJ2-7; possibly TRBD2 for D (6 bases). Germline assignment: CDR1 DFQATT and CDR2 SNEGSKA (reference sequence). Trimming took off 5 bases at V and 7 bases at J, with 12 bases between the two ends. CDR3 size: 11 residues. The CDR3 bases are TGCAGTGCTTACGGGGGTGGGGAGCAGTACTTC. Its protein is CSAYGGGEQYF.

At least ten counts were recorded for this clonotype. The V and J genes are TRBV5-1 and TRBJ2-7; perhaps TRBD2 as D (7 bases). Trimming shortened V by 4 bases and J by 1 base, and 15 bases separated the two germline ends. Germline V gene lookup returns CDR1 SGHRS and CDR2 YFSETQ. The CDR3 sequence is 15 residues long. CDR3 DNA sequence: TGCGCCAGCAGCCTCGGACTAGGGGGGTCCTACGAGCAGTACTTC. Translating it yields CASSLGLGGSYEQYF.

This clonotype was seen a handful of times. This chain joins TRBV20-1 and TRBJ1-1; D ambiguous. The CDR3 has 14 amino acids. Germline V gives CDR1 DFQATT, CDR2 SNEGSKA (reference sequence). V gave up 0 bases and J gave up 5 bases, with 13 bases separating them. The CDR3 loop is CSARDFKGLTEAFF. The CDR3 DNA reads as TGCAGTGCTAGAGATTTTAAGGGTCTGACTGAAGCTTTCTTT.

This clonotype was counted between two and nine times. In DNA form, the CDR3 reads TGTGCCATCAGTGGACGTCCAGGGGCGAACACTGAAGCTTTCTTT. Its translation: CAISGRPGANTEAFF. This chain links TRBV10-3 with TRBJ1-1, with D perhaps matching TRBD1 (6 bases). V lost 4 bases and J lost 1, with 13 bases in between. The length of the CDR3 is 15 residues. Looked up from germline, CDR1 is ENHRY and CDR2 is SYGVKD.

This rearrangement joins TRBV10-3 to TRBJ1-2; D gene uncertain. The CDR3 spans 15 residues. The V and J ends lost 3 bases and 2 bases respectively, with 13 bases between them. Germline loops: CDR1 ENHRY, CDR2 SYGVKD. The CDR3 spells CAISDLTGRNYGYTF. The CDR3 bases are TGTGCCATCAGTGATTTAACTGGGAGGAACTATGGCTACACCTTC.